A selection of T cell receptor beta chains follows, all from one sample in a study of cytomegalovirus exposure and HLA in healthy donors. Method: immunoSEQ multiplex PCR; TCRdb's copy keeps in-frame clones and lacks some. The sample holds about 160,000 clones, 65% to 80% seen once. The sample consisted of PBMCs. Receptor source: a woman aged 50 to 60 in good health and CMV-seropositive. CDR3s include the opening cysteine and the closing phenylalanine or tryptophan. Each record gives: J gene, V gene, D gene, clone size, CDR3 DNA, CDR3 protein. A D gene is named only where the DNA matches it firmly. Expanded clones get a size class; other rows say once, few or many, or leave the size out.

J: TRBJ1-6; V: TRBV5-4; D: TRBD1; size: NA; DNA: TGTGCCAGCAGTTCCGGGACAGGGCCGTATAATTCACCCCTCCACTTT; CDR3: CASSSGTGPYNSPLHF
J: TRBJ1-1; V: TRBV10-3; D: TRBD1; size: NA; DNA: TGTGCCATCAGGGACAGGGCTCCTGAAGCTTTCTTT; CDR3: CAIRDRAPEAFF
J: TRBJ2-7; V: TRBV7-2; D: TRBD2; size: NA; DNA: TGTGCCAGCAGCCTTCGGACTAGCGGAGATGGATTAGGGCAGTACTTC; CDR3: CASSLRTSGDGLGQYF
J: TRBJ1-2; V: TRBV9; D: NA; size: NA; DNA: TGTGCCAGTGAGGGGGTTAGCTATGGCTACACCTTC; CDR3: CASEGVSYGYTF
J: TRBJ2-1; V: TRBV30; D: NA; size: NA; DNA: TGTGCCTGGAGGGCCCTTTTCACAGGCAATGAGCAGTTCTTC; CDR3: CAWRALFTGNEQFF
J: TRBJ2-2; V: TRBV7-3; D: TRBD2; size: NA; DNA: TGTGCCAGCAGCTTAGGGCTAGCGGGAGTCGCCGGGGAGCTGTTTTTT; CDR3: CASSLGLAGVAGELFF
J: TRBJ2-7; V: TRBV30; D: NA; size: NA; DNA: TGTGCCTGGAGTGTCCGAGACTCTCTCTACGAGCAGTACTTC; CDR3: CAWSVRDSLYEQYF
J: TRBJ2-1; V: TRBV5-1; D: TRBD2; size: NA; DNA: TGCGCCAGCAGCCCCGGGACTAGCGTGAGCAATGAGCAGTTCTTC; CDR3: CASSPGTSVSNEQFF
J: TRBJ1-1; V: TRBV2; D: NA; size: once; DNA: TGTGCCACTCCGACAGGAGCGACCCTGAACACTGAAGCTTTCTTT; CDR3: CATPTGATLNTEAFF
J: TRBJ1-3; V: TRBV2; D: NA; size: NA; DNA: TGTGCCAGCAGTTCGGCACCGGGATTCTCTGGAAACACCATATATTTT; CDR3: CASSSAPGFSGNTIYF
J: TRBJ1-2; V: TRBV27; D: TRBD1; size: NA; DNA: TGTGCCAGCACCCCGGGACAGGGAGGAGATGGCTACACCTTC; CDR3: CASTPGQGGDGYTF
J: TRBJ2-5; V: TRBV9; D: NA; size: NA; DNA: TGTGCCAGCAGCGTAGGAGGAGAAGAGACCCAGTACTTC; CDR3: CASSVGGEETQYF
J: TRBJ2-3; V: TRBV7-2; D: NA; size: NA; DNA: TGTGCCAGCAGCCTGGGACTTAGCGCTAGCACAGATACGCAGTATTTT; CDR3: CASSLGLSASTDTQYF
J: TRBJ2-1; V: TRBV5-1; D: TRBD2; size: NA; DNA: TGCGCCAGCAGCTCAGGACTAGCCGAAAACAATGAGCAGTTCTTC; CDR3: CASSSGLAENNEQFF
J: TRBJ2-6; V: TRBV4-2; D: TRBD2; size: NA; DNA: TGTGCCAGCAGCCAAGATCCGGGACTAGCGGGAATAAGCTCTGGGGCCAACGTCCTGACTTTC; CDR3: CASSQDPGLAGISSGANVLTF
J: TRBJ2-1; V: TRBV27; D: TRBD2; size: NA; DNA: TGTGCCAGCAGTTTATATCGTCTAGCGGCAAACAATGAGCAGTTCTTC; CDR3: CASSLYRLAANNEQFF
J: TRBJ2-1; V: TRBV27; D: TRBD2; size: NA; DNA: TGTGCCAGCAGTGCCGGACTAGCGGGCGCTTTTCCCAATGAGCAGTTCTTC; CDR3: CASSAGLAGAFPNEQFF
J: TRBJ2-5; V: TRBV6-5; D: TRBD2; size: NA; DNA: TGTGCCAGCACCCAGAGGAGGGGAGGGCAAGAGACCCAGTACTTC; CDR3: CASTQRRGGQETQYF
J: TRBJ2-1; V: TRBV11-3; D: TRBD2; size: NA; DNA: TGTGCCAGCAGCCCCGGGACTAGCGGGGGGGTTAGGCAGTTCTTC; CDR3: CASSPGTSGGVRQFF
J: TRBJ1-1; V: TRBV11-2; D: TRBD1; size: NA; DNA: TGTGCCAGCAGCTACGACTGGGGACAGAGAAGCACTGAAGCTTTCTTT; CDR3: CASSYDWGQRSTEAFF
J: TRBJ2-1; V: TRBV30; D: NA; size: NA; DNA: TGTGCCTGGAGTGCCTCCCCGGGGTACAATGAGCAGTTCTTC; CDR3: CAWSASPGYNEQFF
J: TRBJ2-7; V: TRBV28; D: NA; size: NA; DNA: TGTGCCAGCGGGGACAATGACAGAATAGTGGCGTACTTC; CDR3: CASGDNDRIVAYF
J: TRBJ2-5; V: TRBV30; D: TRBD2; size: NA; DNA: TGTGCCCGAGCGGGAGGCTCGGGGGGTGCCCAGTACTTC; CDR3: CARAGGSGGAQYF
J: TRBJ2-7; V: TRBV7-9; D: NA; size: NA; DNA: TGTGCCAGCAGCCTTTTGGAACAGGGAGACTACGAGCAGTACTTC; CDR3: CASSLLEQGDYEQYF
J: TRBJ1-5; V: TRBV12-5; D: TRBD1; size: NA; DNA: TGTGCTAGTGTCCCTCCGGGACAGTTTCAGCCCCAGCATTTT; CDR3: CASVPPGQFQPQHF
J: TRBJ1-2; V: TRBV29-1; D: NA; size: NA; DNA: TGCAGCGTTGATGCCAGGGATAATGGCTACACCTTC; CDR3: CSVDARDNGYTF
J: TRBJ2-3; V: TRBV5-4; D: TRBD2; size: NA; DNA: TGTGCCAGCAGCTCCATCCTAGCGGGGGGTTTCACAGATACGCAGTATTTT; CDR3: CASSSILAGGFTDTQYF
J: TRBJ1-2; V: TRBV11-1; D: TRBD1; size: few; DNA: TGTGCCAGCAGCGTACGACAGGGGGCGGAAGGCTACACCTTC; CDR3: CASSVRQGAEGYTF
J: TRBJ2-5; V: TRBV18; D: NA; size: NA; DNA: TGTGCCAGCTCAGCTACTACACAGGGAGAGACCCAGTACTTC; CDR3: CASSATTQGETQYF
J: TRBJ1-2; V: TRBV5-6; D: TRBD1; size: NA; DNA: TGTGCCGGGCAGACAGGGGGCATCTATGGCTACACCTTC; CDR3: CAGQTGGIYGYTF
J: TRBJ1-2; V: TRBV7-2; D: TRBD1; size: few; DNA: TGTGCCAGCAGCTACGGACAGGGAGAGTTGGTTGATGGCTACACCTTC; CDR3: CASSYGQGELVDGYTF
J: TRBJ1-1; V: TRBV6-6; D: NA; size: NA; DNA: TGTGCCAGCAGTTTGTACAGGGAAGCGACTGAAGCTTTCTTT; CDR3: CASSLYREATEAFF
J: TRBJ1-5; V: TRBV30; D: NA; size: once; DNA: TGTGCCTGGAGAGCAGGTCCCCATCAGCCCCAGCATTTT; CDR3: CAWRAGPHQPQHF
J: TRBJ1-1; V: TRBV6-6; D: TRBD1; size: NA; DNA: TGTGCCAGCAGTGGGACAGGGGGCTGGAACACTGAAGCTTTCTTT; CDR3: CASSGTGGWNTEAFF
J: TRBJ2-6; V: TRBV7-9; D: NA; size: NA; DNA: TGTGCCAGCAGCGTTATTTTACCCAGGGGCTCTGGGGCCAACGTCCTGACTTTC; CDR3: CASSVILPRGSGANVLTF
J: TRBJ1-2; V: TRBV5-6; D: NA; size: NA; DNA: TGTGCCAGCAGCTTCCGCGGGACTCACTATGGCTACACCTTC; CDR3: CASSFRGTHYGYTF
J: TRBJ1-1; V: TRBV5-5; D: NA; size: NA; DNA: TGTGCCAGCAGCTCACAAAACACGGCGGCGAACACTGAAGCTTTCTTT; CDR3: CASSSQNTAANTEAFF
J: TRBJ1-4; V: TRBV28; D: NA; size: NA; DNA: TGTGCCGTCCCTTACTCGACAGGTACTGATGAAAAACTGTTTTTT; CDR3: CAVPYSTGTDEKLFF
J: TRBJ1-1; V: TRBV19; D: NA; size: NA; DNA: TGTGCCAGTAGTGTCGAGGACAGAGCAAACACTGAAGCTTTCTTT; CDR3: CASSVEDRANTEAFF
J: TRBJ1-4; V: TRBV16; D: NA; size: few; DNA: TGTGCCAGCAGCCAATTAAGCTATGAAAAACTGTTTTTT; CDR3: CASSQLSYEKLFF
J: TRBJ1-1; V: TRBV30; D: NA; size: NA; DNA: TGTGCCTGGCAGGGGCCTTTCACTGAAGCTTTCTTT; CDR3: CAWQGPFTEAFF
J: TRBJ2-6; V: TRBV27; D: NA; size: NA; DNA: TGTGCCAGCACCCGCAGTGGAGGGGTATCTGGGGCCAACGTCCTGACTTTC; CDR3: CASTRSGGVSGANVLTF
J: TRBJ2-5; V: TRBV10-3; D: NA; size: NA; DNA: TGTGCCATCACGGCGGGGAAACAAGAGACCCAGTACTTC; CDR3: CAITAGKQETQYF
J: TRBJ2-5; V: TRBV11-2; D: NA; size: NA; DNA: TGTGCCAGCAGCTTCCAACTTAGAGAGACCCAGTACTTC; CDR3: CASSFQLRETQYF
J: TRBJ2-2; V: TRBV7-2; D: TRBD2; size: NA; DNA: TGTGCCAGCAGCTTAGAGGGACCGGGGGGGCTCCGGGAGCTGTTTTTT; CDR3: CASSLEGPGGLRELFF
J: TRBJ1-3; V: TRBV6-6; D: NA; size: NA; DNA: TGTGCCAGCAGTCTTGGGCTGTCTGGAAACACCATATATTTT; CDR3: CASSLGLSGNTIYF
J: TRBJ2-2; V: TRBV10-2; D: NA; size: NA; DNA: TGCGCCAGCAGTGAGTCCTCGGGGTTCATGTTGGGGACCGGGGAGCTGTTTTTT; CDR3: CASSESSGFMLGTGELFF
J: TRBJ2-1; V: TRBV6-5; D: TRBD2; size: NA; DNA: TGTGCCAGCAGTTACGGGACTAGCGGGTCCTATGAGCAGTTCTTC; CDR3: CASSYGTSGSYEQFF
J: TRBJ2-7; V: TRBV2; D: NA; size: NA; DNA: TGTGCCACCAAGCGGGCCTACTCCTACGAGCAGTACTTC; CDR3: CATKRAYSYEQYF
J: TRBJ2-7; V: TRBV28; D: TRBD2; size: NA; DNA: TGTGCCAGCAGTTTGCTCTCCGGGACTAGCGGGTCCAGTTACGAGCAGTACTTC; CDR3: CASSLLSGTSGSSYEQYF
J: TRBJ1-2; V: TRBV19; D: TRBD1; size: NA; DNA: TGTGCCAGTAGTATCGCCGGGACAGGGGAGAACTATGGCTACACCTTC; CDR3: CASSIAGTGENYGYTF
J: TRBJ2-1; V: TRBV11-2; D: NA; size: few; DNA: TGTGCCAGCAGCTTAGCGAGGGGGGAGGGCTCCTACAATGAGCAGTTCTTC; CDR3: CASSLARGEGSYNEQFF
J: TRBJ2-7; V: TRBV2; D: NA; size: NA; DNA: TGTGCCAGCGGAGGGGACGGCTACGAGCAGTACTTC; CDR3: CASGGDGYEQYF
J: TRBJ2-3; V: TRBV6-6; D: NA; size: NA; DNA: TGTGCCAGCAGTTACAACCCCGGGGGCACAGATACGCAGTATTTT; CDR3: CASSYNPGGTDTQYF
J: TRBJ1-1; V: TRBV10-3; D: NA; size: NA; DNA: TGTGCCATCAGTCTGGCCGCCAGGACTGAAGCTTTCTTT; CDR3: CAISLAARTEAFF